The clone carrying this T cell receptor beta chain turned up a few times. This specimen includes other DNA sequences encoding the same CDR3. The data were taken from a study of CD8+ T cells in alopecia areata. There are 13 residues in the CDR3. The V segment lost 3 bases and the J segment 5 bases; nucleotides outside the gene matches: 3. The germline V gene has CDR1 GTSNPN and CDR2 SVGIG (reference sequence). The sequencing template was cDNA reverse transcribed from extracted RNA. Measured with immunoSEQ multiplex PCR; TCRdb has only the in-frame clones, and not every one. The table records 170,000 or so clones, roughly 60% of them present only once. Peripheral blood and lesional scalp punch biopsies came from alopecia areata patients.

The genes are TRBV30 and TRBJ1-1; 10 bases fit TRBD1. Sequenced material: CD4+ T cells sorted from blood, taken at week 0. This TCR came from a human donor with alopecia areata. The chain's CDR3 is CAWSRDRGTEAFF. CDR3 sequence (DNA): TGTGCCTGGAGCAGGGACAGGGGAACTGAAGCTTTCTTT.